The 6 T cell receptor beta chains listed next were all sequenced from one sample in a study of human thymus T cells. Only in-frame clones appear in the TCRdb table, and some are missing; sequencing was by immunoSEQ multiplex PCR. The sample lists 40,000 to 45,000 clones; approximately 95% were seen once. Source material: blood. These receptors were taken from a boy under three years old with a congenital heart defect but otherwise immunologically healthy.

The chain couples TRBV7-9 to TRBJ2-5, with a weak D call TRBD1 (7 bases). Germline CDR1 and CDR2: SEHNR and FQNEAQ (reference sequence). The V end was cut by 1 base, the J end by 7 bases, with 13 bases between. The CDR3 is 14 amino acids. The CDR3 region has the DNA TGTGCCAGCAGCTTAGGTAGACAGGGAGGGACCCAGTACTTC. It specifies CASSLGRQGGTQYF.

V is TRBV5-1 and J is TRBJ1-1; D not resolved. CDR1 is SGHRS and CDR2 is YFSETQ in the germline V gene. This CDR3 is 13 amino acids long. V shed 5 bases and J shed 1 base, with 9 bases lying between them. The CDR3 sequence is CASRGSANTEAFF. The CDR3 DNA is TGCGCCAGCAGAGGGTCAGCGAACACTGAAGCTTTCTTT.

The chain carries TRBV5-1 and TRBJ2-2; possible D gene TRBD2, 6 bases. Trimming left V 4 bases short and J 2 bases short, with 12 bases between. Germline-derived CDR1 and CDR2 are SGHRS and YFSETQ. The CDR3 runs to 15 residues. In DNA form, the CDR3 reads TGCGCCAGCAGCCTCGGGACTGTTAACACCGGGGAGCTGTTTTTT. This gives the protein CASSLGTVNTGELFF.

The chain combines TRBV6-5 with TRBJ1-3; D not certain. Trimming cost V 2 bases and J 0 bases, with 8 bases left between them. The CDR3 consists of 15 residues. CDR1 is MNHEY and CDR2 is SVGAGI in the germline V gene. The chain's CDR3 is CASSYGQLSGNTIYF. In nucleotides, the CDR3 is TGTGCCAGCAGTTACGGGCAGCTCTCTGGAAACACCATATATTTT.

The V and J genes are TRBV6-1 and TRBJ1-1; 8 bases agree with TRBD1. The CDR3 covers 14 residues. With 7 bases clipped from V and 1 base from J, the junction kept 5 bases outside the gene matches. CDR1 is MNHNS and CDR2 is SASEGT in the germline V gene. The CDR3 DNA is TGTGCCAGCATTCACAGGGGGACGAACACTGAAGCTTTCTTT. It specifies CASIHRGTNTEAFF.

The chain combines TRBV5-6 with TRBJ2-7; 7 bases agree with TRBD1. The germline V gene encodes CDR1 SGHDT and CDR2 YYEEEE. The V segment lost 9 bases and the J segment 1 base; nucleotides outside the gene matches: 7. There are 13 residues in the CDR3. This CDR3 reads CATSDRVSYEQYF. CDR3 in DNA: TGTGCCACCTCAGACAGGGTTTCCTACGAGCAGTACTTC.